What follows is one TCR beta chain and its context. The protocol was immunoSEQ multiplex PCR, while the TCRdb copy is restricted to in-frame clones and leaves out a portion. The table records 650,000 to 800,000 clones, approximately 77% of them present only once. The CDR3 covers 14 residues. V lost 5 bases to trimming and J lost 9 bases; unmatched junction nucleotides: 7. The germline V gene has CDR1 LGHNA and CDR2 YNFKEQ. The data are from a study of shared clonotypes between healthy human individuals. Source material: memory CD4+ T cells sorted from blood. The subset is: CD45RA-negative fraction. This sequence was found in a woman aged 25-40 years in good health. The chain links TRBV4-2 to TRBJ2-1; 10 bases map to TRBD2. For the CDR3, the DNA is TGTGCCAGCAGCTTAGCGGGGGGAGGAGTTGAGCAGTTCTTC. Translation gives CASSLAGGGVEQFF.